This is a list of T cell receptor beta chains from one sample in a study of T cell repertoires in cytomegalovirus infection. TCRdb re-analysed the reads in MiXCR, keeping a single row per CDR3 protein. This repertoire shows about 100,000 distinct CDR3 sequences, under 45% found once; its top ten account for approximately 69%. These receptors' targets are unknown. The material was CD8+ T cells from cultured PBMCs, obtained from culture after CMV antigen stimulation. The receptors were gathered from a human donor in good health (CMV status not recorded). Some clones in this sample may be carry-over from other donors' samples. CDR3s include the opening cysteine and the closing phenylalanine or tryptophan. A D gene is named only where the DNA matches it firmly. Size tells how often a clone was seen (once, few, many) or the class of an expanded clone, and some rows leave it out.

abundance	d_gene	len	v_gene	j_gene	CDR3nt	CDR3aa
many	.	13	TRBV7-3	TRBJ1-6	TGTGCCAGCAGCTTAACTGGGAGTTCACCCCTCCACTTT	CASSLTGSSPLHF
.	.	14	TRBV28	TRBJ1-5	TGTGCCAGCGGTGAGGGGATCAACAATCAGCCCCAGCATTTT	CASGEGINNQPQHF
.	.	14	TRBV28	TRBJ1-5	TGTGCCAGCATGAGGACATTAAGCAATCAGCCCCAGCATTTT	CASMRTLSNQPQHF
.	.	15	TRBV4-1	TRBJ1-2	TGTGCCAGCAGCCAAGAAGCGTCAGGGTACGATGGCTACACCTTC	CASSQEASGYDGYTF
few	TRBD1	17	TRBV7-8	TRBJ1-1	TGTGCCAGCAGCATTGACAGGGGGCCTAACATGAACACTGAAGCTTTCTTT	CASSIDRGPNMNTEAFF
.	.	16	TRBV28	TRBJ1-1	TGTGCCAGCAGGGACCCGGACAGTCCTCAAAACACTGAAGCTTTCTTT	CASRDPDSPQNTEAFF
.	.	14	TRBV19	TRBJ1-1	TGTGCCAGTACTGTGGGGGCCGTGAACACTGAAGCTTTCTTT	CASTVGAVNTEAFF
.	.	16	TRBV12-3/TRBV12-4	TRBJ2-1	TGTGCCAGCAGCTTGACCTCGGTCGGGGTTTACAATGAGCAGTTCTTC	CASSLTSVGVYNEQFF
few	.	14	TRBV7-6	TRBJ1-4	TGTGCCAGCAGCCCTGGGGACGGGAATGAAAAACTGTTTTTT	CASSPGDGNEKLFF
few	TRBD2	22	TRBV28	TRBJ2-3	TGTGCCAGCAGTTTTTCCCCCCCGACTAGCGGGGGCCTCTTCCCGATCACAGATACGCAGTATTTT	CASSFSPPTSGGLFPITDTQYF
few	TRBD2	14	TRBV19	TRBJ2-3	TGTGCCAGTAGTATCCCCGGGGGGACGGATACGCAGTATTTT	CASSIPGGTDTQYF
.	.	13	TRBV7-2	TRBJ2-1	TGTGCCAGCAGCTTAATAGTTATGGATGAGCAGTTCTTC	CASSLIVMDEQFF
many	.	13	TRBV5-4	TRBJ2-1	TGTGCCAGCAGCCCCGTCCCTATCAATGAGCAGTTCTTC	CASSPVPINEQFF
.	TRBD2	13	TRBV7-9	TRBJ2-3	TGTGCCAGCTTACCTAGCGGGGGAGATACGCAGTATTTT	CASLPSGGDTQYF
.	.	15	TRBV7-2	TRBJ2-1	TGTGCCAGCAGCTTTAGGCAGGGCTCCTACAATGAGCAGTTCTTC	CASSFRQGSYNEQFF
.	TRBD1	12	TRBV7-8	TRBJ1-2	TGTGCCAGCAGCCCCACAGGGGATGGCTACACCTTC	CASSPTGDGYTF
.	.	14	TRBV12-3/TRBV12-4	TRBJ2-7	TGTGCCAGCAGTCGTTCCGGGACGACCTACGAGCAGTACTTC	CASSRSGTTYEQYF
few	.	15	TRBV7-9	TRBJ2-3	TGTGCCAGCAGCTCCCTGGGGGGAGGCACAGATACGCAGTATTTT	CASSSLGGGTDTQYF
.	.	15	TRBV5-1	TRBJ2-7	TGCGCCAGCAGCCCGGATGGGGGCAGCTCCTACGAGCAGTACTTC	CASSPDGGSSYEQYF
.	.	14	TRBV11-2	TRBJ2-1	TGTGCCAGCAGCTTGCTCGCGGAACACAATGAGCAGTTCTTC	CASSLLAEHNEQFF
.	.	16	TRBV12-3/TRBV12-4	TRBJ1-5	TGTGCCAGCAGTAACGGCGACAGTTATAGCAATCAGCCCCAGCATTTT	CASSNGDSYSNQPQHF
.	.	14	TRBV19	TRBJ2-1	TGTGCCAGTAGTAGGAAGAGCTCCTACAATGAGCAGTTCTTC	CASSRKSSYNEQFF
.	.	16	TRBV27	TRBJ1-2	TGTGCCAGCCTTCCTCGGGGCCCTCCCGCTAACTATGGCTACACCTTC	CASLPRGPPANYGYTF
.	TRBD1	14	TRBV27	TRBJ1-2	TGTGCCAGCAGTTTATTAGTAGGGGGCGGGGGCTACACCTTC	CASSLLVGGGGYTF
many	.	13	TRBV7-2	TRBJ1-5	TGTGCCAGCAGCTTAGGGGGCGTACAGCCCCAGCATTTT	CASSLGGVQPQHF
.	TRBD1	15	TRBV5-6	TRBJ1-1	TGTGCCAGCAGCGCGGACAGGGGCGCTTACACTGAAGCTTTCTTT	CASSADRGAYTEAFF
.	TRBD1	15	TRBV11-3	TRBJ2-7	TGTGCCAGCAGCTCCCGGGACAGACCTGTTGACGAGCAGTACTTC	CASSSRDRPVDEQYF
.	.	13	TRBV27	TRBJ2-1	TGTGCCTCCGCCGGGGTATCCTACAATGAGCAGTTCTTC	CASAGVSYNEQFF
.	.	18	TRBV18	TRBJ1-6	TGTGCCAGCTCACCAGGACCAGGGGACATAACTTATAATTCACCCCTCCACTTT	CASSPGPGDITYNSPLHF
.	.	14	TRBV7-2	TRBJ1-1	TGTGCCAGCAGCCCGCTGATGGGGAACACTGAAGCTTTCTTT	CASSPLMGNTEAFF
.	TRBD1	14	TRBV12-3/TRBV12-4	TRBJ1-2	TGTGCCAGCAGTCCCGGGACAGGGGTCTATGGCTACACCTTC	CASSPGTGVYGYTF
.	TRBD2	15	TRBV7-8	TRBJ2-3	TGTGCCAGCAGCTTCGCGGGGGGGACCACAGATACGCAGTATTTT	CASSFAGGTTDTQYF
.	TRBD1	15	TRBV5-6	TRBJ1-2	TGTGCCAGCAGCCCGACAGGGAATGTGAAGGATGGCTACACCTTC	CASSPTGNVKDGYTF
.	.	14	TRBV11-1	TRBJ1-1	TGTGCCAGCAGCCCCGGGATTGGGGGAACTGAAGCTTTCTTT	CASSPGIGGTEAFF
few	.	15	TRBV2	TRBJ1-5	TGTGCCAGCAGTGAACGGGGGGCGGCCAATCAGCCCCAGCATTTT	CASSERGAANQPQHF
.	TRBD2	13	TRBV4-2	TRBJ2-1	TGTGCCAGCAGCCCGGGACTAGTAAATGAGCAGTTCTTC	CASSPGLVNEQFF
.	TRBD1	12	TRBV4-1	TRBJ1-1	TGCGCCAGCAGCCAAGCGACAGGGGAAGCTTTCTTT	CASSQATGEAFF
.	.	12	TRBV7-9	TRBJ1-2	TGTGCCAGCAGCTCCCTAGAAATAAGCTACACCTTC	CASSSLEISYTF
many	.	14	TRBV12-3/TRBV12-4	TRBJ1-1	TGTGCCAGCAGTTTAACCGGGGGCGGAACTGAAGCTTTCTTT	CASSLTGGGTEAFF
few	.	12	TRBV24-1	TRBJ2-7	TGTGCCACCAGTGACTTTGACTACGAGCAGTACTTC	CATSDFDYEQYF
once	.	15	TRBV12-3/TRBV12-4	TRBJ2-2	TGTGTCAGCAGTTTGGCAGGATGGGGAACCGGGGAGCTGTTTTTT	CVSSLAGWGTGELFF
.	TRBD2	15	TRBV4-1	TRBJ2-5	TGCGCCAGCAGCCAAGGGCTAGCGGCTGGAGAGACCCAGTACTTC	CASSQGLAAGETQYF
.	.	16	TRBV29-1	TRBJ1-2	TGCAGCGTTGAAAGGGGCGGTGGAAGGGCTAACTATGGCTACACCTTC	CSVERGGGRANYGYTF
.	TRBD2	15	TRBV7-6	TRBJ2-3	TGTGCCAGCAGCTTACCTAGCGGGGGAACAGATACGCAGTATTTT	CASSLPSGGTDTQYF
.	.	11	TRBV6-2/TRBV6-3	TRBJ2-7	TGTGCCAGCAGTAGGACTAACGAGCAGTACTTC	CASSRTNEQYF
.	.	13	TRBV2	TRBJ1-4	TGTGCCAGCATACGGCAGGACGGACAAAAACTGTTTTTT	CASIRQDGQKLFF
.	.	12	TRBV25-1	TRBJ2-5	TGTGCCAGCAGTATGGTAGAGGATACCCAGTACTTC	CASSMVEDTQYF
.	.	13	TRBV7-8	TRBJ2-1	TGTGCCAGCAGCTTAGGGGGGGCTGATGAGCAGTTCTTC	CASSLGGADEQFF
.	TRBD1	14	TRBV12-3/TRBV12-4	TRBJ1-3	TGTGCCAGCAGGACAGGGAGCTCTGGAAACACCATATATTTT	CASRTGSSGNTIYF
many	.	14	TRBV7-6	TRBJ2-1	TGTGCCAGCAGCTTATTTGTGGGGGTAGCTGAGCAGTTCTTC	CASSLFVGVAEQFF
.	.	15	TRBV7-2	TRBJ2-3	TGTGCCAGCAGCTCCTGGGGGAGGGGGCAAGATACGCAGTATTTT	CASSSWGRGQDTQYF
.	.	13	TRBV12-3/TRBV12-4	TRBJ1-1	TGTGCCAGCAGTTTGGTGGTACACACTGAAGCTTTCTTT	CASSLVVHTEAFF
few	.	15	TRBV11-2	TRBJ1-1	TGTGCCAGCAGCTCCCTGACAGCTATGAACACTGAAGCTTTCTTT	CASSSLTAMNTEAFF
few	.	14	TRBV6-1	TRBJ1-2	TGTGCCAGCAGTGAAGACCAGGGCCTGTATGGCTACACCTTC	CASSEDQGLYGYTF
.	.	13	TRBV4-2	TRBJ1-3	TGTGCCAGCAGCCAAGACGAGGGAAACACCATATATTTT	CASSQDEGNTIYF